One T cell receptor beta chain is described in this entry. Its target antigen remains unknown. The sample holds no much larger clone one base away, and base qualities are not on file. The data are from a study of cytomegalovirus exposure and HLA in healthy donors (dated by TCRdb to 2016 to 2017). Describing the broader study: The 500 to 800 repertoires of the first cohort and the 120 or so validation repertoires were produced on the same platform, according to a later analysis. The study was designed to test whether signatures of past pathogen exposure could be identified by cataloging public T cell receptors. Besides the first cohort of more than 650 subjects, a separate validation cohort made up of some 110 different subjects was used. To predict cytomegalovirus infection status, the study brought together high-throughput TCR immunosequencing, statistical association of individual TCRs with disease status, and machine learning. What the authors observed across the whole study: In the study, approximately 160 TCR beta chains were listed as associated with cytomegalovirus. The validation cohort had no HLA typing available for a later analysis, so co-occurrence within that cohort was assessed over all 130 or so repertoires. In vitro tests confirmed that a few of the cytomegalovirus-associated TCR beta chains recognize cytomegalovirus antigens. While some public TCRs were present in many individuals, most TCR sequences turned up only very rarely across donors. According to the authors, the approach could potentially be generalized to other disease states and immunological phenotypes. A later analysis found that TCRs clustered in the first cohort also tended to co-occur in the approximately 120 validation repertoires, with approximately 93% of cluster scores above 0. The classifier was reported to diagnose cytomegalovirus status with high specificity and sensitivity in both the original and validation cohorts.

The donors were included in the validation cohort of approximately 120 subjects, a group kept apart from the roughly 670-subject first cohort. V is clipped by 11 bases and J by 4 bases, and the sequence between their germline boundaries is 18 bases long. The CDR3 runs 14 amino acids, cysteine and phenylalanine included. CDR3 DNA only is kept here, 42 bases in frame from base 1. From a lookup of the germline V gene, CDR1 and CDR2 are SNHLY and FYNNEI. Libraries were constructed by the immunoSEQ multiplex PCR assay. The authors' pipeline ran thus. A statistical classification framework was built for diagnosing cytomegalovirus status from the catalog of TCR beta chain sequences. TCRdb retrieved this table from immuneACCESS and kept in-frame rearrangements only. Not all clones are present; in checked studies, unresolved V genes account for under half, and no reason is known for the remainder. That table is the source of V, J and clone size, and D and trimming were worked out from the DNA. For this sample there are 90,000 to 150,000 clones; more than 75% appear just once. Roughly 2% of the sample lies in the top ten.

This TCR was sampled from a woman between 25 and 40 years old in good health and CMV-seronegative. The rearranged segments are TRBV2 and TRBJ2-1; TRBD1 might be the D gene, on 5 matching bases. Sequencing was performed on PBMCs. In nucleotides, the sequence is TGTGCCTCAGAAAGGCAAGCAGGGTACAATGAGCAGTTCTTC. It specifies CASERQAGYNEQFF. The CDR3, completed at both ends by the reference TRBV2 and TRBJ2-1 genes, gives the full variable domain EPEVTQTPSHQVTQMGQEVILRCVPISNHLYFYWYRQILGQKVEFLVSFYNNEISEKSEIFDDQFSVERPDGSNFTLKIRSTKLEDSAMYFCASERQAGYNEQFFGPGTRLTVL.